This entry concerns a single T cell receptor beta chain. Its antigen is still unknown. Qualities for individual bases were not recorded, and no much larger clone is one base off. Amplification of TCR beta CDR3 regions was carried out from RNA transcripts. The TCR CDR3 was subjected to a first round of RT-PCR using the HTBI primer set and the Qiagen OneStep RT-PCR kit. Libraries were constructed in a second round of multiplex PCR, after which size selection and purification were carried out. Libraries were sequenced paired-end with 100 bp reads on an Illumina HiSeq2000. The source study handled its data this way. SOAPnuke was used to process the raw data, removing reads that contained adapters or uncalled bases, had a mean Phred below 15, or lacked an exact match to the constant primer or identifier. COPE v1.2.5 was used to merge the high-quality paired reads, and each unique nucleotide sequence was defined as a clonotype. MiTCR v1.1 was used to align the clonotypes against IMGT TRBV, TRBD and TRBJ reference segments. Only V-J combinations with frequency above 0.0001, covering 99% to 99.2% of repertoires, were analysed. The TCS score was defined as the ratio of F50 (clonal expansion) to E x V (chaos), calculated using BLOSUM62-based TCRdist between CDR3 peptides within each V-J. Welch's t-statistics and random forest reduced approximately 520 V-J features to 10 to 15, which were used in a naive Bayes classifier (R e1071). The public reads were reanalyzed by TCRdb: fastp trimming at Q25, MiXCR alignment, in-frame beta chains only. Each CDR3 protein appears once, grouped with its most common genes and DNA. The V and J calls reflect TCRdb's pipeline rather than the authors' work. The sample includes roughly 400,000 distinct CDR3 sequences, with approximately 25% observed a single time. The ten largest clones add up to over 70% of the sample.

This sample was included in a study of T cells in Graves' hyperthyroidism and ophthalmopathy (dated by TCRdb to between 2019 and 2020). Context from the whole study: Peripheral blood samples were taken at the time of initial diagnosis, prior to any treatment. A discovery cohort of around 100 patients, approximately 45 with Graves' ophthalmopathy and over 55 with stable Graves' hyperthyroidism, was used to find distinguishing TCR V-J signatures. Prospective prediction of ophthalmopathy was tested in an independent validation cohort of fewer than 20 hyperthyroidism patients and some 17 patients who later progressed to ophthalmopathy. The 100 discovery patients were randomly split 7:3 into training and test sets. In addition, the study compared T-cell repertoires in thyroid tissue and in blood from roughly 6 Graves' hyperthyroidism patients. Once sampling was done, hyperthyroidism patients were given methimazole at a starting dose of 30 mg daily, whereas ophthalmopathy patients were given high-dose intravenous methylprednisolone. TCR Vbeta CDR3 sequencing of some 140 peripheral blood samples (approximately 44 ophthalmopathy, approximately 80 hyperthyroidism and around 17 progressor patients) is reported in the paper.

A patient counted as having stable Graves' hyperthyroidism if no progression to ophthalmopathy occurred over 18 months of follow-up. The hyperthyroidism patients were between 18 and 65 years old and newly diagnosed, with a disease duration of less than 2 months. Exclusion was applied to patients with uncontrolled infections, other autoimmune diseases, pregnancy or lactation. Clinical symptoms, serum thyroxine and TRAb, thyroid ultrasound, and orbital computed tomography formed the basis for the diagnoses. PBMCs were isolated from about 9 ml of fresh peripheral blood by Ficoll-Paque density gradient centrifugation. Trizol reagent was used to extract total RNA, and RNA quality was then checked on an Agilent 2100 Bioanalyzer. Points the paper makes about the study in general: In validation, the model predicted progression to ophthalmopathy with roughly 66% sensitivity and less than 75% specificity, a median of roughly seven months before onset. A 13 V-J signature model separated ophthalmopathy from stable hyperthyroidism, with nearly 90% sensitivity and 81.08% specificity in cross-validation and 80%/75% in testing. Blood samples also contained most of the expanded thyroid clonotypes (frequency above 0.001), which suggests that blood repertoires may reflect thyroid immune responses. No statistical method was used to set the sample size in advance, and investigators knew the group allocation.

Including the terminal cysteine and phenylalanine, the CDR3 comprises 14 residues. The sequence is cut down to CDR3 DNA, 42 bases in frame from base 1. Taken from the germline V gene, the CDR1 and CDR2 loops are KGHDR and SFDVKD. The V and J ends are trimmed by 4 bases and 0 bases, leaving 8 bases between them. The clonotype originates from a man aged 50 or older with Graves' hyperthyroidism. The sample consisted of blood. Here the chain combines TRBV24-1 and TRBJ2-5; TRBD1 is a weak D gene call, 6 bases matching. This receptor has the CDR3 CATSDTGYQETQYF. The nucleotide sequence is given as TGTGCCACCAGTGACACAGGGTACCAAGAGACCCAGTACTTC.